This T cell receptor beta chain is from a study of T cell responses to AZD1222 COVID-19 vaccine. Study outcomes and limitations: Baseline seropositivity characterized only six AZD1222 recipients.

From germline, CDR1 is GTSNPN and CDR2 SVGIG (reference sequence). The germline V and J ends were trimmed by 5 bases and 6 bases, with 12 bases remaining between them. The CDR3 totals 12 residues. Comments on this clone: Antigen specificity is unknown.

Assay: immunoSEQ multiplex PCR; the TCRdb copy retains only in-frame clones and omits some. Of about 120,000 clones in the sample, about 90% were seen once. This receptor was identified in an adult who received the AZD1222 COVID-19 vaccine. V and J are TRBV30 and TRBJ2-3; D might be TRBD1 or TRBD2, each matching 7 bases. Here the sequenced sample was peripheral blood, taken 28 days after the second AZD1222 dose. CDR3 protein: CAWEQGGDTQYF. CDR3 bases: TGTGCCTGGGAGCAGGGGGGGGATACGCAGTATTTT.